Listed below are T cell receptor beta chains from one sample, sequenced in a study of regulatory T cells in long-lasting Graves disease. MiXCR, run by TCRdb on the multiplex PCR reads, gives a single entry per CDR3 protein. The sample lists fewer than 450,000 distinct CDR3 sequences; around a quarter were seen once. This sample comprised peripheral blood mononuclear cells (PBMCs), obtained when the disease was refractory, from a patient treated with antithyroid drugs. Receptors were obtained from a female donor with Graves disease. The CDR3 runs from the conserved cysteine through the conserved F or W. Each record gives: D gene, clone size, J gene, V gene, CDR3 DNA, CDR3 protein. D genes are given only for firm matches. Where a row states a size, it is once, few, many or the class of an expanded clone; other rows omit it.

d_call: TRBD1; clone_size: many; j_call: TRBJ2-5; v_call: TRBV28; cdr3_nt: TGTGCCAGCAGTCGCATGACAGGGGGAGTGGAGACCCAGTACTTC; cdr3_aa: CASSRMTGGVETQYF
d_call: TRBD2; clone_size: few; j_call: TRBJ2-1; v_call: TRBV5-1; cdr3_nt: TGCGCCAGCAGCCCGGGACTAGCGGGGCCCAATGAGCAGTTCTTC; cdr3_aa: CASSPGLAGPNEQFF
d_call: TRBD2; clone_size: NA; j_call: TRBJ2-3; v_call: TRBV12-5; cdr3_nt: TGTGCTAGTGGAATAGCGGGACTCACAGATACGCAGTATTTT; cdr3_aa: CASGIAGLTDTQYF
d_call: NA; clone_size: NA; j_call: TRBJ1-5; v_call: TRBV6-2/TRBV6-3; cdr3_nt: TGTGCCTCCGATCAGCCCCAGCATTTT; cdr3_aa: CASDQPQHF
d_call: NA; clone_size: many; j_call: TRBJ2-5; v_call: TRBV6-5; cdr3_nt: TGTGCCAGCAGTTACTCGTGGGGCGAGGGCCCTCAAGAGACCCAGTACTTC; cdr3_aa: CASSYSWGEGPQETQYF
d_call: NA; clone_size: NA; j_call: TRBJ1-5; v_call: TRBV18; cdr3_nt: TGTGCCAGCTCACCAGACGACAATCAGCCCCAGCATTTT; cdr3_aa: CASSPDDNQPQHF
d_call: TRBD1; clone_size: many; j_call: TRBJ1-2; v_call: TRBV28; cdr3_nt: TGTGCCACTACAACCGGGACAGCTAACTATGGCTACACCTTC; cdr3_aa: CATTTGTANYGYTF
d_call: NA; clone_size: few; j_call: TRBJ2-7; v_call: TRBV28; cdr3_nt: TGTGCCAGCGCTCCTTCAGGCGGCCGCTACGAGCAGTACTTC; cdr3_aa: CASAPSGGRYEQYF
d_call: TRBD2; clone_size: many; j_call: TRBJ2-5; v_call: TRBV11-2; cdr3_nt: TGTGCCAGCAGCTTCCTCCAAGGACTAGCGGGAGGAGAGACCCAGTACTTC; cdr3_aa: CASSFLQGLAGGETQYF
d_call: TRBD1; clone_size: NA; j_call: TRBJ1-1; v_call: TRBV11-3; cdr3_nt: TGTGTCAGCAGCCCAGGGGGCAATATAAACACTGAAGCTTTCTTT; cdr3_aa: CVSSPGGNINTEAFF
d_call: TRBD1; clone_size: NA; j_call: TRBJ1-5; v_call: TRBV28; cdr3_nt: TGTGCCAGCAGTAACCCGGGACAGTATAGCAATCAGCCCCAGCATTTT; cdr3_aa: CASSNPGQYSNQPQHF
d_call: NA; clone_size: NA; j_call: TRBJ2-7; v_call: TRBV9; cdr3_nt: TGTGCCAGCAGCGTAGGGGTATGGGCCTACGAGCAGTACTTC; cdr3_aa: CASSVGVWAYEQYF
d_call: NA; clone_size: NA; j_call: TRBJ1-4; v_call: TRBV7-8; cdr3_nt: TGTGCCAGCAGCTTACGCGCATGGGGCACGGCTAATGAAAAACTGTTTTTT; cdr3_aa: CASSLRAWGTANEKLFF